This TCR beta chain is from a study of cytomegalovirus exposure and HLA in healthy donors. Whole-study context: The approximately 120 validation repertoires, a later analysis reported, used the same platform as the 650 to 800 repertoires from the first cohort. Study results and limitations: Associated with cytomegalovirus, according to the listing, were around 160 TCR beta chains. Across donors, most TCRs were seen rarely, yet some public ones were widespread. High specificity and sensitivity for cytomegalovirus status were reported for the classifier.

As concerns this clone: What it binds is not known.

The CDR3 contains 14 residues. V gave up 2 bases and J gave up 7 bases; unmatched junction bases: 7. The germline V gene has CDR1 GTSNPN and CDR2 SVGIG (reference sequence). TCRdb keeps only in-frame clones here, not all; method: immunoSEQ multiplex PCR. The sample contains roughly 73,000 clones, about 95% of which appear only once. The sequence was collected from a man aged 18 to 30 in good health and CMV-seronegative. Sequenced: PBMCs. J is TRBJ1-4 and V is TRBV30; 7 positions match TRBD1. This CDR3 is CAWSIGTATEKLFF. DNA for the CDR3: TGTGCCTGGAGTATCGGGACAGCTACTGAAAAACTGTTTTTT.